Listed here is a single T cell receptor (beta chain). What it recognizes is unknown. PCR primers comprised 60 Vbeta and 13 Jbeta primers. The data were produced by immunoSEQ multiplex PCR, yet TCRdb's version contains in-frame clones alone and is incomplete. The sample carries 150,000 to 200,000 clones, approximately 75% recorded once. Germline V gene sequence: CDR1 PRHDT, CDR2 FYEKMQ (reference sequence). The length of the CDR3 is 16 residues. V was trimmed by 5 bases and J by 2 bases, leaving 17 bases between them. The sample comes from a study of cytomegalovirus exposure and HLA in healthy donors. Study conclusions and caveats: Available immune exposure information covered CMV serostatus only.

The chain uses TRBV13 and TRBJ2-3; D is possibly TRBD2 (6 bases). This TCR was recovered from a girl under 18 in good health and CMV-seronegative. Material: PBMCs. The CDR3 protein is CASSALGRGVTDTQYF. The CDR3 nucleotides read TGTGCCAGCAGCGCCCTGGGGCGGGGAGTCACAGATACGCAGTATTTT. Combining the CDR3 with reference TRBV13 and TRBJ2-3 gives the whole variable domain AAGVIQSPRHLIKEKRETATLKCYPIPRHDTVYWYQQGPGQDPQFLISFYEKMQSDKGSIPDRFSAQQFSDYHSELNMSSLELGDSALYFCASSALGRGVTDTQYFGPGTRLTVL.